The next 11 T cell receptor beta chains were all read from a single sample in a study of shared clonotypes between healthy human individuals. Measured with immunoSEQ multiplex PCR; TCRdb has only the in-frame clones, and not every one. The repertoire includes millions of clones, around 90% of them detected once, and more than 0.12% sits in the top ten. Sequences were obtained from naive CD4+ T cells sorted from blood. Subset specified: CD45RA+ positively selected. These TCRs come from a man between 18 and 29 years old in good health.

The sample holds one count of this clone. V gene TRBV10-2 combines with J gene TRBJ2-7; possibly TRBD1 for D (5 bases). V lost 4 bases to trimming and J lost 0 bases, with 13 bases between them. Germline CDR1 and CDR2: WSHSY and SAAADI. The CDR3 runs to 15 residues. CDR3 DNA: TGCGCCAGCAGTGGGTCAGGGTTTAGCTCCTACGAGCAGTACTTC. Amino acid sequence: CASSGSGFSSYEQYF.

V is TRBV29-1 and J is TRBJ1-4; maybe TRBD1 (5 bases). Trimming took off 6 bases at V and 2 bases at J, with 13 bases between the two ends. CDR3 length: 14 amino acids. Looked up from germline, CDR1 is SQVTM and CDR2 is ANQGSEA. CDR3 sequence (DNA): TGCAGCGTCGGGTTAGGGGCGACTAATGAAAAACTGTTTTTT. This codes for CSVGLGATNEKLFF.

The chain recombines TRBV6-6 with TRBJ1-5, with 7 positions matching TRBD1. The germline gives CDR1 MNHNY, CDR2 SVGAGI (reference sequence). The junction had 11 bases not matched to a gene; V was cut back by 2 bases and J by 7 bases. The CDR3 spans 16 residues. The CDR3 nucleotides read TGTGCCAGCAGTTACAGTGGGCCAGGGGGATGGCAGCCCCAGCATTTT. Protein sequence: CASSYSGPGGWQPQHF.

This clone was seen just once. The genes are TRBV6-6 and TRBJ1-1, with D hard to call. Trimming left V 0 bases short and J 3 bases short, with 8 bases between. Germline assignment: CDR1 MNHNY and CDR2 SVGAGI (reference sequence). The CDR3 covers 14 residues. This CDR3 is CASSYSPDYTEAFF. In DNA, the CDR3 is TGTGCCAGCAGTTACTCGCCAGACTACACTGAAGCTTTCTTT.

This chain joins TRBV18 and TRBJ2-3; D not resolved. The CDR3 spans 16 residues. With 3 bases removed from V and 0 bases from J, the gap between germline ends came to 13 bases. Germline V gene data show CDR1 as KGHSH and CDR2 as LQKENI. CDR3 DNA: TGTGCCAGCTCACCCAATTTTGTCTCCAGCACAGATACGCAGTATTTT. This sequence encodes CASSPNFVSSTDTQYF.

This chain joins TRBV7-2 and TRBJ2-7, with 9 bases matching TRBD1. CDR1 and CDR2 from the germline V gene are SGHTA and FQGNSA. The CDR3 runs 15 residues. The V and J ends lost 5 bases and 3 bases, in that order; junction bases with no gene match: 8. CDR3 loop: CASSPAPGQGYEQYF. CDR3 DNA sequence: TGTGCCAGCAGCCCAGCCCCGGGACAGGGCTACGAGCAGTACTTC.

The V gene is TRBV11-2, the J gene TRBJ1-2; 8 positions agree with TRBD1. CDR1 is SGHAT and CDR2 is FQNNGV in the germline V gene. Trimming cost V 4 bases and J 5 bases; bases outside gene matches: 9. This CDR3 is built from 15 residues. The CDR3 loop reads CASSSRQGAWYGYTF. CDR3 bases: TGTGCCAGCAGCTCACGCCAGGGGGCTTGGTATGGCTACACCTTC.

Concerning this clone: The sample carries other DNA sequences with the same CDR3. This sequence joins TRBV7-8 and TRBJ2-1, with TRBD2 identical over 13 bases. From germline, CDR1 is SGHVS and CDR2 FQNEAQ. Trimming took 4 bases from V and 4 from J; bases not matched to a gene: 1. This CDR3 comprises 15 residues. The CDR3 reads CASSSGLAGYNEQFF. DNA of the CDR3: TGTGCCAGCAGCTCGGGACTAGCGGGATACAATGAGCAGTTCTTC.

This clone was seen just once. The chain uses TRBV30 and TRBJ2-1; D tentatively reads TRBD1 or TRBD2 (5 bases each). This CDR3 is built from 13 residues. The V and J ends lost 5 bases and 5 bases respectively, with 13 bases between them. In germline, CDR1 is GTSNPN, CDR2 SVGIG (reference sequence). The CDR3 nucleotides are TGTGCCTGGTTCAGGGAGTTAGACAATGAGCAGTTCTTC. This translates into CAWFRELDNEQFF.

The rearrangement joins TRBV28 to TRBJ1-2; perhaps TRBD1 as D (6 bases). Germline CDR1 is MDHEN and CDR2 is SYDVKM. The length of the CDR3 is 16 residues. V lost 6 bases, J lost 4 bases, and 21 bases lay in between. In DNA, the CDR3 is TGTGCCAGCAGCTTACCCCCAGGGGCGAATAGCTATGGCTACACCTTC. Protein product: CASSLPPGANSYGYTF.

J is TRBJ1-1 and V is TRBV18; 7 nucleotides agree with TRBD1. Germline V lookup: CDR1 KGHSH, CDR2 LQKENI. J was trimmed by 4 bases and V by 4 bases; bases with no gene match: 3. The CDR3 covers 13 residues. The CDR3 DNA follows: TGTGCCAGCTCACGACAGGGCTTCACTGAAGCTTTCTTT. Protein product: CASSRQGFTEAFF.